The 30 T cell receptor beta chains in this list originate from one sample, sequenced in a study of shared clonotypes between healthy human individuals. Repertoires were generated with immunoSEQ multiplex PCR, while TCRdb's copy carries only in-frame clones and drops some. The sample lists around 2,000,000 clones, roughly 95% seen once, with about 0.13% in the top ten. The sample taken for sequencing was naive CD4+ T cells sorted from blood. Subset meaning: CD45RA+ positively selected. The receptors stem from a man aged 18 to 29 in good health.

The chain is built from TRBV16 and TRBJ1-5, with D uncertain. The CDR3 runs to 15 residues. Germline V gene data show CDR1 as KGHSY and CDR2 as FQNENV. The ends were cut back, 4 bases at V and 0 bases at J, with 10 bases in the middle. CDR3 sequence (DNA): TGTGCCAGCAGCCTCTATCTATCTAGCAATCAGCCCCAGCATTTT. This translates into CASSLYLSSNQPQHF.

This chain uses TRBV14 with TRBJ2-1, with D possibly matching TRBD1 (5 bases). Trimming pared 2 bases from V and 5 bases from J, leaving 13 bases between. Germline values: CDR1 SGHDN, CDR2 FVKESK. The CDR3 runs to 15 residues. CDR3 coding DNA: TGTGCCAGCAGCCAATTCTCAGGGCACAACAATGAGCAGTTCTTC. Protein sequence: CASSQFSGHNNEQFF.

This chain uses TRBV5-1 with TRBJ2-1; the D is unclear. Germline values: CDR1 SGHRS, CDR2 YFSETQ. V lost 4 bases and J lost 13, with 21 bases in between. There are 14 residues in the CDR3. The CDR3 loop reads CASSPPGPFSPQFF. The CDR3 region has the DNA TGCGCCAGCAGCCCCCCAGGACCCTTCAGCCCACAGTTCTTC.

Here the CDR3 reads CASSEGGVYGYTF. Written as DNA, the CDR3 is TGTGCCAGCAGTGAGGGGGGGGTCTATGGCTACACCTTC. The V gene is TRBV2, the J gene TRBJ1-2, with a possible D match to TRBD1 (5 bases). V was pared by 3 bases and J by 4 bases, with 9 bases between. The CDR3 covers 13 residues. Germline V gene data show CDR1 as SNHLY and CDR2 as FYNNEI. The full variable domain, rest sourced from reference TRBV2 and TRBJ1-2, is EPEVTQTPSHQVTQMGQEVILRCVPISNHLYFYWYRQILGQKVEFLVSFYNNEISEKSEIFDDQFSVERPDGSNFTLKIRSTKLEDSAMYFCASSEGGVYGYTFGSGTRLTVV.

The chain has TRBV9 and TRBJ1-5; D unresolved. Germline CDR1 SGDLS, CDR2 YYNGEE. V was trimmed by 3 bases and J by 6 bases, leaving 10 bases between them. This CDR3 region has 13 residues. This chain's CDR3 is CASSAGGFQPQHF. CDR3 nucleotide sequence: TGTGCCAGCAGCGCCGGAGGGTTTCAGCCCCAGCATTTT.

The V call is TRBV10-3, the J call TRBJ2-1, with 10 bases that match TRBD2. The CDR3 length is 14 residues. Per germline, CDR1 ENHRY and CDR2 SYGVKD. The V and J ends lost 10 bases and 10 bases, in that order; junction bases with no gene match: 13. The CDR3 sequence is CATSGASGSREQFF. Here the CDR3 DNA reads TGTGCCACCTCCGGGGCTAGCGGGAGCCGCGAGCAGTTCTTC.

The chain recombines TRBV6-4 with TRBJ2-3; no definite D call. Trimming removed 0 bases at V and 1 base at J, with 14 bases between. Germline-derived CDR1 and CDR2 are MRHNA and SNTAGT. This CDR3 spans 17 amino acids. CDR3 DNA: TGTGCCAGCAGTGACTCCTATGATAGTGGAGGCACAGATACGCAGTATTTT. Translation gives CASSDSYDSGGTDTQYF.

This clone has a single count. The chain couples TRBV10-3 to TRBJ1-6; 7 bases line up with TRBD1. The J segment lost 9 bases and the V segment lost 7 bases, leaving 15 bases of the junction unmatched. Germline CDR1 reads ENHRY; CDR2 reads SYGVKD. The length of the CDR3 is 16 residues. The CDR3 reads CAIKFSRGGRGSPLHF. The CDR3 DNA is TGTGCCATCAAATTCTCGCGAGGGGGCCGGGGTTCACCCCTCCACTTT.

The chain uses TRBV6-6 and TRBJ1-5; 11 bases are shared with TRBD1. The CDR3 runs 13 residues. Germline V gives CDR1 MNHNY, CDR2 SVGAGI (reference sequence). V lost 7 bases and J lost 7; bases outside the gene matches: 3. In DNA form, the CDR3 reads TGTGCCAGCAAGGGACAGGGGGACCAGCCCCAGCATTTT. Translation: CASKGQGDQPQHF.

The V and J genes are TRBV6-5 and TRBJ2-5, with D unclear. Trimming removed 5 bases at V and 3 bases at J, with 10 bases between. This CDR3 spans 13 amino acids. Looked up from germline, CDR1 is MNHEY and CDR2 is SVGAGI. CDR3 DNA: TGTGCCAGCAGTAATGGGATGGAAGAGACCCAGTACTTC. Translation: CASSNGMEETQYF.

This chain uses TRBV7-8 with TRBJ1-1; TRBD1 might be the D (5 bases). The CDR3 is made up of 13 amino acids. The V end was cut by 3 bases, the J end by 8 bases, with 13 bases between. Looked up from germline, CDR1 is SGHVS and CDR2 is FQNEAQ. For the CDR3, the DNA is TGTGCCAGCAGCTTGCGCGACAGTTTGGAAGCTTTCTTT. It yields the protein CASSLRDSLEAFF.

Concerning this clone: Within the sample, other DNA sequences also encode this same CDR3. The V call is TRBV30, the J call TRBJ1-3, with TRBD1 as a possible D gene (6 bases). Germline loops: CDR1 GTSNPN, CDR2 SVGIG (reference sequence). The CDR3 length is 16 residues. V lost 0 bases and J 1 base, leaving 13 bases between the germline ends. The CDR3 is CAWSVRGLSSGNTIYF. The DNA for the CDR3 is TGTGCCTGGAGTGTTAGGGGGTTATCGTCTGGAAACACCATATATTTT. The full variable domain, in which reference TRBV30 and TRBJ1-3 provide the parts outside the CDR3, is SQTIHQWPATLVQPVGSPLSLECTVEGTSNPNLYWYRQAAGRGLQLLFYSVGIGQISSEVPQNLSASRPQDRQFILSSKKLLLSDSGFYLCAWSVRGLSSGNTIYFGEGSWLTVV.

The chain combines TRBV19 with TRBJ2-3; D is perhaps TRBD1 (6 bases). CDR3 length: 14 residues. CDR1 and CDR2 from the germline V gene are LNHDA and SQIVND (reference sequence). The germline V and J ends were trimmed by 5 bases and 3 bases, with 12 bases remaining between them. CDR3 in DNA: TGTGCCAGTAGTTTCCAAGGACAGACAGATACGCAGTATTTT. Translated: CASSFQGQTDTQYF.

About this clone itself: The same CDR3 also results from other DNA sequences found in this sample. The chain joins TRBV18 to TRBJ2-7; D is unresolved. V dropped 3 bases and J dropped 1 base, with 10 bases sitting between them. Germline lookup yields CDR1 KGHSH and CDR2 LQKENI. The CDR3 is made up of 14 amino acids. CDR3 in DNA: TGTGCCAGCTCACCGGGAACAGCTTCCTACGAGCAGTACTTC. Protein: CASSPGTASYEQYF.

This sequence joins TRBV7-2 and TRBJ1-4; TRBD1 is a possible D gene (5 bases). Looked up from germline, CDR1 is SGHTA and CDR2 is FQGNSA. The length of the CDR3 is 17 residues. Trimming took off 5 bases at V and 2 bases at J, with 18 bases between the two ends. CDR3 residues: CASSPKWQGTTNEKLFF. In DNA, the CDR3 is TGTGCCAGCAGCCCGAAGTGGCAGGGTACCACTAATGAAAAACTGTTTTTT. Supplemented by reference TRBV7-2 and TRBJ1-4, the full variable domain reads GAGVSQSPSNKVTEKGKDVELRCDPISGHTALYWYRQSLGQGLEFLIYFQGNSAPDKSGLPSDRFSAERTGGSVSTLTIQRTQQEDSAVYLCASSPKWQGTTNEKLFFGSGTQLSVL.

This clone has a single count. V and J are TRBV5-1 and TRBJ2-5; D may be TRBD1 (6 bases). This CDR3 comprises 14 residues. The V end was cut by 3 bases, the J end by 4 bases, with 13 bases between. From germline, CDR1 is SGHRS and CDR2 YFSETQ. CDR3 DNA sequence: TGCGCCAGCAGCTCTGGCACAGGGCGAGAGACCCAGTACTTC. It codes for CASSSGTGRETQYF.

The chain links TRBV18 to TRBJ2-6; D call uncertain. Trimming pared 6 bases from V and 2 bases from J, leaving 14 bases between. In germline, CDR1 is KGHSH, CDR2 LQKENI. The CDR3 runs to 16 residues. The CDR3 spells CASSSSMAPGANVLTF. The CDR3 DNA reads TGTGCCAGCTCCTCCTCGATGGCGCCTGGGGCCAACGTCCTGACTTTC.

V usage is TRBV5-1 and J usage is TRBJ1-1, with a tentative D call TRBD1 (5 bases). Germline V gene data show CDR1 as SGHRS and CDR2 as YFSETQ. This CDR3 spans 16 amino acids. The V end was cut by 4 bases, the J end by 4 bases, with 20 bases between. The CDR3 is CASSLITGVEATEAFF. The CDR3 nucleotides are TGCGCCAGCAGCCTAATAACGGGGGTAGAGGCCACTGAAGCTTTCTTT.

About this clone itself: Mismatch with germline at one junction end may stem from a read error. The chain combines TRBV7-7 with TRBJ2-5, with a weak D call TRBD1 (5 bases). In germline, CDR1 is SSHAT, CDR2 FNYEAQ (reference sequence). CDR3 length equals 15 residues. The CDR3 reads CASSLVRQKEETQYF. The CDR3 nucleotides read TGTGCTAGCAGCTTAGTCAGACAGAAGGAAGAGACCCAGTACTTC.

A single count supports this clone. The chain links TRBV25-1 to TRBJ2-1, with no clear D. The V end was cut by 0 bases, the J end by 8 bases, with 8 bases between. CDR3 size: 13 residues. CDR1 is MGHDK and CDR2 is SYGVNS in the germline V gene. The CDR3 nucleotides are TGTGCCAGCAGTGAATATCTCACCGATGAGCAGTTCTTC. The encoded protein is CASSEYLTDEQFF.

The chain combines TRBV2 with TRBJ2-7, with 8 bases identical to TRBD1. This CDR3 comprises 13 residues. Unmatched junction bases numbered 10, after V lost 8 bases and J lost 7 bases. Germline V gene data show CDR1 as SNHLY and CDR2 as FYNNEI. CDR3 sequence: CASGRQGIGEQYF. The CDR3 bases are TGTGCCAGCGGAAGACAGGGGATTGGAGAGCAGTACTTC.

Comments on this clone: Other DNA sequences from this sample encode an identical CDR3 as well. V usage is TRBV9 and J usage is TRBJ2-3; no reliable D call. The CDR3 is 12 residues long. Trimming took off 5 bases at V and 5 bases at J, with 9 bases between the two ends. Germline CDR1 SGDLS, CDR2 YYNGEE. CDR3 nucleotides: TGTGCCAGCAGTGGATTGGGAGATACGCAGTATTTT. Protein product: CASSGLGDTQYF.

The chain has TRBV28 and TRBJ2-5; 7 nucleotides align to TRBD2. V lost 5 bases to trimming and J lost 5 bases; unmatched junction nucleotides: 8. Germline CDR1 MDHEN, CDR2 SYDVKM. The CDR3 loop spans 14 amino acids. CDR3 coding DNA: TGTGCCAGCAGTAGCGGGGACCGTAAGGAGACCCAGTACTTC. Translation gives CASSSGDRKETQYF.

This chain joins TRBV29-1 and TRBJ2-7; no reliable D call. The CDR3 contains 13 residues. Germline V gene lookup returns CDR1 SQVTM and CDR2 ANQGSEA. V was pared by 1 base and J by 2 bases, with 9 bases between. The DNA for the CDR3 is TGCAGCGTTGAAGGGGAAGGTGCCTACGAGCAGTACTTC. Protein sequence: CSVEGEGAYEQYF.

The chain is built from TRBV5-1 and TRBJ2-2; 8 nucleotides match TRBD2. The CDR3 extends over 15 amino acids. Germline CDR1 reads SGHRS; CDR2 reads YFSETQ. V lost 5 bases to trimming and J lost 1 base; unmatched junction nucleotides: 4. The CDR3 sequence: CASRSLAGNTGELFF. The CDR3 bases are TGCGCCAGCAGGAGTCTAGCGGGGAACACCGGGGAGCTGTTTTTT.

This chain joins TRBV2 and TRBJ2-1, with 10 nucleotides matching TRBD2. J gave up 6 bases and V 4 bases, and 6 bases lay outside the gene matches. This CDR3 is built from 15 residues. The germline V gene has CDR1 SNHLY and CDR2 FYNNEI. The CDR3 protein is CASSGDSGGRNEQFF. In nucleotides, the CDR3 is TGTGCCAGCAGTGGTGATAGCGGGGGGCGCAATGAGCAGTTCTTC.

This chain uses TRBV4-1 with TRBJ1-2, with TRBD1 matching over 8 bases. The germline V gene has CDR1 MGHRA and CDR2 YSYEKL. CDR3 length equals 15 residues. V trimming: 0 bases; J trimming: 7 bases; junction bases outside the gene matches: 7. CDR3 residues: CASSQDRTGLSGYTF. The DNA for the CDR3 is TGCGCCAGCAGCCAAGATCGGACAGGGCTAAGTGGCTACACCTTC.

This chain links TRBV4-2 with TRBJ2-3, with D possibly being TRBD1 or TRBD2 (6 bases each). This CDR3 has 14 amino acids. Trimming removed 5 bases at V and 4 bases at J, with 13 bases between. Germline V lookup: CDR1 LGHNA, CDR2 YNFKEQ. The CDR3 nucleotides read TGTGCCAGCAGCGGGGGGCTAAGGGCAGATACGCAGTATTTT. Translated: CASSGGLRADTQYF.

CDR3 coding DNA: TGTGCCAGCAGTGAGGGTGGACTAGCCTCCTACGAGCAGTACTTC. Amino acid sequence: CASSEGGLASYEQYF. The genes are TRBV6-1 and TRBJ2-7; 8 bases agree with TRBD2. CDR3 length: 15 amino acids. The V gene's germline CDR1 is MNHNS and CDR2 SASEGT. V lost 3 bases, J lost 0 bases, and 4 bases stayed unmatched.

This clone appeared a single time. The J gene is TRBJ2-3, the V gene TRBV5-1; no firm D call. The ends were cut back, 2 bases at V and 2 bases at J, with 6 bases in the middle. CDR3 size: 13 residues. The germline gives CDR1 SGHRS, CDR2 YFSETQ. The DNA for the CDR3 is TGCGCCAGCAGCTTTTCGTCCACAGATACGCAGTATTTT. Its translation: CASSFSSTDTQYF.